These T cell receptor beta chains were read from a single sample in a study of shared clonotypes between healthy human individuals. Only in-frame clones appear in the TCRdb table, and some are missing; sequencing was by immunoSEQ multiplex PCR. Altogether about 2.1 million clones are present, 93% being singletons, with the ten largest covering more than 1.5%. The source material was naive CD8+ T cells from PBMCs. All receptors come from a man between 18 and 35 years old in good health. Some clones in this sample may be carry-over from other donors' samples. CDR3s include the opening cysteine and the closing phenylalanine or tryptophan. Each record gives: D gene, J gene, clone size, V gene, CDR3 length, CDR3 DNA, CDR3 protein. D genes are given only for firm matches. Rows may omit the clone size; those that give it use once, few, many or a size class.

NA | TRBJ1-2 | NA | TRBV29-1 | 12 | TGCAGCGTTGAGGACGGATTCTATGGCTACACCTTC | CSVEDGFYGYTF
TRBD1 | TRBJ2-7 | NA | TRBV10-3 | 13 | TGTGCCACCCAGACAGGGATATCGGAAGAGCAGTACTTC | CATQTGISEEQYF
TRBD1 | TRBJ2-7 | NA | TRBV19 | 15 | TGTGCCAGTACTCCCGCCGGGACAGGTTCCTACGAGCAGTACTTC | CASTPAGTGSYEQYF
TRBD1 | TRBJ2-2 | NA | TRBV25-1 | 15 | TGTGCCAGCAGTGAATTTGGACAGGGGTCCGGGGAGCTGTTTTTT | CASSEFGQGSGELFF
TRBD1 | TRBJ2-7 | few | TRBV4-1 | 13 | TGCGCCAGCAGCGAGGGGGCTGGGTACGAGCAGTACTTC | CASSEGAGYEQYF
NA | TRBJ2-1 | NA | TRBV7-6 | 15 | TGTGCCAGCAGCACAGACAGCTTCTCCTACAATGAGCAGTTCTTC | CASSTDSFSYNEQFF
TRBD2 | TRBJ2-7 | NA | TRBV28 | 17 | TGTGCCAGCAGTTCCCGACTAGCGGGAGGGCCCTCTCACGAGCAGTACTTC | CASSSRLAGGPSHEQYF
NA | TRBJ1-4 | NA | TRBV4-3 | 17 | TGCGCCAGCAGCCAAGATGGGCAGGGTGTGACTAATGAAAAACTGTTTTTT | CASSQDGQGVTNEKLFF
NA | TRBJ2-1 | NA | TRBV9 | 16 | TGTGCCAGCAGCGTAGGTCACGGGAGTTTTTACAATGAGCAGTTCTTC | CASSVGHGSFYNEQFF
TRBD2 | TRBJ2-1 | NA | TRBV7-3 | 15 | TGTGCCAGCAGCTTAAGCGGGAGCTCCTACAATGAGCAGTTCTTC | CASSLSGSSYNEQFF
NA | TRBJ1-4 | few | TRBV27 | 14 | TGTGCCAGCAGTTTAGGGGGTTCTAATGAAAAACTGTTTTTT | CASSLGGSNEKLFF
NA | TRBJ2-5 | NA | TRBV5-1 | 12 | TGCGCCAGCCGGGGGGCACAAGAGACCCAGTACTTC | CASRGAQETQYF
TRBD2 | TRBJ2-5 | NA | TRBV7-8 | 16 | TGTGCCAGCAGCTTAGTCCTAGCGGTACCCCAAGAGACCCAGTACTTC | CASSLVLAVPQETQYF
TRBD1 | TRBJ2-7 | NA | TRBV5-6 | 13 | TGTGCCAGCAGCAGACAGGGTTACCACGAGCAGTACTTC | CASSRQGYHEQYF
TRBD2 | TRBJ2-1 | NA | TRBV27 | 15 | TGTGCCAGCACCCTTCTAGCGGGAGGTGGCAATGAGCAGTTCTTC | CASTLLAGGGNEQFF
NA | TRBJ2-6 | NA | TRBV28 | 13 | TGTGCCAGCAGCTATTCTGGGGCCAACGTCCTGACTTTC | CASSYSGANVLTF
NA | TRBJ1-1 | NA | TRBV2 | 16 | TGTGCCAGCAGTGAGGCTATAGGGGCTGCGAACACTGAAGCTTTCTTT | CASSEAIGAANTEAFF
TRBD1 | TRBJ2-7 | NA | TRBV11-2 | 16 | TGTGCCAGCAGCGATCGCGGACAGGGAAGGGCCTACGAGCAGTACTTC | CASSDRGQGRAYEQYF
NA | TRBJ1-5 | NA | TRBV11-2 | 14 | TGTGCCAGCAGCTTAGGGCCTAGCAATCAGCCCCAGCATTTT | CASSLGPSNQPQHF
TRBD2 | TRBJ2-1 | NA | TRBV5-1 | 17 | TGCGCCAGCAGCTTGGGCGCCAGCGGGAGATCCTACAATGAGCAGTTCTTC | CASSLGASGRSYNEQFF
TRBD2 | TRBJ2-7 | NA | TRBV27 | 16 | TGTGCCAGCAGTTTATCGCCGGCTAGCGGAACCTACGAGCAGTACTTC | CASSLSPASGTYEQYF
NA | TRBJ1-2 | NA | TRBV27 | 14 | TGTGCCAGCAGTTCAAGGGGCCCAATGGTTGGCTACACCTTC | CASSSRGPMVGYTF
NA | TRBJ2-7 | NA | TRBV5-6 | 14 | TGTGCCAGCAGCTTGGTTAGGGGCGCCTACGAGCAGTACTTC | CASSLVRGAYEQYF
NA | TRBJ2-3 | NA | TRBV7-2 | 12 | TGTGCCAGCAGCTCACATGTAGATACGCAGTATTTT | CASSSHVDTQYF
NA | TRBJ2-7 | once | TRBV27 | 13 | TGTGCCAGCAGTTTATCCTCAAGATACGAGCAGTACTTC | CASSLSSRYEQYF
NA | TRBJ2-5 | NA | TRBV9 | 15 | TGTGCCAGCAGCGTAGGCGGCAGGGGACAAGAGACCCAGTACTTC | CASSVGGRGQETQYF
NA | TRBJ1-1 | NA | TRBV28 | 15 | TGTGCCAGCAGTTCCCTTGACACCGGAGGGACTGAAGCTTTCTTT | CASSSLDTGGTEAFF
TRBD1 | TRBJ1-1 | NA | TRBV29-1 | 12 | TGCAGCGCCGGACAGGGGGTGACTGAAGCTTTCTTT | CSAGQGVTEAFF
TRBD2 | TRBJ2-2 | once | TRBV19 | 14 | TGTGCCAGTACCCCAAGCGGGAGGGTCGGGGAGCTGTTTTTT | CASTPSGRVGELFF
TRBD1 | TRBJ2-1 | NA | TRBV6-6 | 13 | TGTGCCAGCAGTCCGACAGGGAAAAATGAGCAGTTCTTC | CASSPTGKNEQFF
NA | TRBJ2-7 | NA | TRBV5-1 | 14 | TGCGCCAGCAGCTTGGCTGCGTTAACCTACGAGCAGTACTTC | CASSLAALTYEQYF
TRBD2 | TRBJ2-1 | NA | TRBV5-6 | 16 | TGTGCCAGCAGCTCAGATTTAGAACTAGCGGGAGATGAGCAGTTCTTC | CASSSDLELAGDEQFF
NA | TRBJ2-2 | NA | TRBV7-2 | 16 | TGTGCCAGCAGCTTAGATAGCGCCACGAACACCGGGGAGCTGTTTTTT | CASSLDSATNTGELFF
NA | TRBJ2-7 | NA | TRBV2 | 13 | TGTGCCAGCAGTGAAGCTATCTTGTACGAGCAGTACTTC | CASSEAILYEQYF
NA | TRBJ1-3 | once | TRBV5-8 | 16 | TGTGCCAGCAGCTTGGTCTCGGCCAGGGCTGGAAACACCATATATTTT | CASSLVSARAGNTIYF
TRBD1 | TRBJ1-2 | once | TRBV18 | 11 | TGTGCCAGCAGGGGGCGCGAAGGCTACACCTTC | CASRGREGYTF
NA | TRBJ2-7 | NA | TRBV11-2 | 15 | TGTGCCAGCAGCTTAGGGGCGACGAGCTCCGACGAGCAGTACTTC | CASSLGATSSDEQYF
NA | TRBJ2-7 | NA | TRBV19 | 15 | TGTGCCAGTAGTATCAGGTTCCAGTTCGCCTACGAGCAGTACTTC | CASSIRFQFAYEQYF
NA | TRBJ2-7 | NA | TRBV11-2 | 13 | TGTGCCAGCAGCCCAGACGGCGGCTACGAGCAGTACTTC | CASSPDGGYEQYF
NA | TRBJ1-2 | once | TRBV6-5 | 15 | TGTGCCAGCAGTTACTCGTTTCGGGGCCGCGATGGCTACACCTTC | CASSYSFRGRDGYTF
NA | TRBJ1-3 | NA | TRBV4-1 | 17 | TGCGCCAGCAGCTCCCGGGACTCCGATTTCTCTGGAAACACCATATATTTT | CASSSRDSDFSGNTIYF
TRBD2 | TRBJ2-5 | NA | TRBV11-2 | 18 | TGTGCCAGCAGCTCTATCAGACTAGCGGGGAGCCGGGGAGAGACCCAGTACTTC | CASSSIRLAGSRGETQYF
NA | TRBJ2-7 | NA | TRBV9 | 14 | TGTGCCAGCAGCGTAGAAGGGTTCTCCTACGAGCAGTACTTC | CASSVEGFSYEQYF
NA | TRBJ2-7 | once | TRBV7-8 | 13 | TGTGCCAGCAGCTCCGTAGTAGCCTACGAGCAGTACTTC | CASSSVVAYEQYF
TRBD2 | TRBJ2-1 | NA | TRBV9 | 17 | TGTGCCAGCAGCGCGCGTAAGGGAGGGCCTACAATAGATGAGCAGTTCTTC | CASSARKGGPTIDEQFF
NA | TRBJ2-3 | NA | TRBV19 | 15 | TGTGCCAGTAGTGCTCAGATATCCGTCACAGATACGCAGTATTTT | CASSAQISVTDTQYF
TRBD2 | TRBJ2-7 | NA | TRBV29-1 | 13 | TGCAGCGTAAGACTAGCGGACTCCTACGAGCAGTACTTC | CSVRLADSYEQYF
TRBD1 | TRBJ1-5 | NA | TRBV4-1 | 16 | TGCGCCAGCAGCCAAGAGCCGGGACAGGCGTATCAGCCCCAGCATTTT | CASSQEPGQAYQPQHF
TRBD2 | TRBJ2-7 | NA | TRBV7-3 | 15 | TGTGCCAGCAGCTTAGTTCTAGCGGACGACTACGAGCAGTACTTC | CASSLVLADDYEQYF
NA | TRBJ2-6 | NA | TRBV11-3 | 11 | TGTGCCAGCACCTTCATGGGCGTCCTGACTTTC | CASTFMGVLTF
TRBD2 | TRBJ2-3 | NA | TRBV5-4 | 16 | TGTGCCAGCAGCTTGGGAGTAGCGGGGGTCACAGATACGCAGTATTTT | CASSLGVAGVTDTQYF
NA | TRBJ2-2 | few | TRBV10-3 | 15 | TGTGCCATCAGTGAACGTACAGGGAACACCGGGGAGCTGTTTTTT | CAISERTGNTGELFF
NA | TRBJ2-7 | NA | TRBV6-1 | 13 | TGTGCCAGCAGCCACAGAATACACTACGAGCAGTACTTC | CASSHRIHYEQYF
NA | TRBJ2-1 | once | TRBV28 | 14 | TGTGCCAGCAGAACCCCTATCCAAGGGAATGAGCAGTTCTTC | CASRTPIQGNEQFF